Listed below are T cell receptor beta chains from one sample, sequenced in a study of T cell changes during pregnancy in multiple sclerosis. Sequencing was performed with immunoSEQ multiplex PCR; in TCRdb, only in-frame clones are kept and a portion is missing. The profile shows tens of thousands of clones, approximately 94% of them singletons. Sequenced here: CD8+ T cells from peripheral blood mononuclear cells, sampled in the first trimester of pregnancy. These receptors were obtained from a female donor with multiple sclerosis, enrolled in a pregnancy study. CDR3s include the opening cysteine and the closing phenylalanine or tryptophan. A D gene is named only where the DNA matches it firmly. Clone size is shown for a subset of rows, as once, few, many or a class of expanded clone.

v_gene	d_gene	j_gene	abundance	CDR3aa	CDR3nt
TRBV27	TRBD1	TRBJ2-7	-	CASSFAGGSYEQYF	TGTGCCAGCAGTTTCGCAGGGGGCTCCTACGAGCAGTACTTC
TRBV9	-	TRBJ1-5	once	CASSVNLIGDDQPQHF	TGTGCCAGCAGCGTAAACCTAATTGGAGATGATCAGCCCCAGCATTTT
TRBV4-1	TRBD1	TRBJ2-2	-	CASSQLPGQGDTGELFF	TGCGCCAGCAGCCAACTCCCGGGACAGGGGGACACCGGGGAGCTGTTTTTT
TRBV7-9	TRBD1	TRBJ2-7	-	CASSSRDREAYEQYF	TGTGCCAGCAGCTCCAGGGACAGGGAGGCCTACGAGCAGTACTTC
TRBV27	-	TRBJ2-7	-	CASSFFRVPTHEQYF	TGTGCCAGCAGTTTCTTCAGGGTGCCCACTCACGAGCAGTACTTC
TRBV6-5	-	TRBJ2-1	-	CASSPGTVLYNEQFF	TGTGCCAGCAGTCCCGGGACTGTTCTTTACAATGAGCAGTTCTTC
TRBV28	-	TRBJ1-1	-	CASSFLGGFTEAFF	TGTGCCAGCAGTTTCCTTGGAGGATTCACTGAAGCTTTCTTT
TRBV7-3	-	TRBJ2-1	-	CASSLSFSSYNEQFF	TGTGCCAGCAGCTTAAGCTTCAGCTCCTACAATGAGCAGTTCTTC
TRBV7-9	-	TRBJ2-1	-	CASSPTGRSYNEQFF	TGTGCCAGCAGCCCAACAGGTCGGTCCTACAATGAGCAGTTCTTC
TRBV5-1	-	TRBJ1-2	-	CASSLGSGQSNTF	TGCGCCAGCAGCTTGGGGTCCGGACAGAGCAACACCTTC
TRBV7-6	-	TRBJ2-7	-	CASSPSTGSYEQYF	TGTGCCAGCAGCCCTTCGACAGGTAGTTACGAGCAGTACTTC
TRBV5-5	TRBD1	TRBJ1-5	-	CASSTTGVNQPQHF	TGTGCCAGCAGCACCACAGGGGTAAATCAGCCCCAGCATTTT
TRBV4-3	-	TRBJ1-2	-	CASSQSGGVNYGYTF	TGCGCCAGCAGCCAATCGGGGGGAGTCAACTATGGCTACACCTTC
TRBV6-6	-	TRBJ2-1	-	CASSYSGRDEQFF	TGTGCCAGCAGTTACTCAGGGCGGGATGAGCAGTTCTTC
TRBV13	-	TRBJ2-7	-	CASSPSRGEQYF	TGTGCCAGCAGCCCCTCCCGGGGCGAGCAGTACTTC
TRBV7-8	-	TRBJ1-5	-	CASSPGVRDQPQHF	TGTGCCAGCAGCCCAGGGGTTAGGGATCAGCCCCAGCATTTT